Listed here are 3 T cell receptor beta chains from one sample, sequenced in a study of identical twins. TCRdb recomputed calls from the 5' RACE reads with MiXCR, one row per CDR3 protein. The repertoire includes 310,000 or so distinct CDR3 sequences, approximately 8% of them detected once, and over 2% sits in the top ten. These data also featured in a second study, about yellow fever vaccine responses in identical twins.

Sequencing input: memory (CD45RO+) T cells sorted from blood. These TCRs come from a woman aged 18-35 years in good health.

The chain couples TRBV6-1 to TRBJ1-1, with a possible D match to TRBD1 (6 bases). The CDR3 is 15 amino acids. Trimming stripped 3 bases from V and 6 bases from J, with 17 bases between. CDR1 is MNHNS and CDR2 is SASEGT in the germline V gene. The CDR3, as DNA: TGTGCCAGCAGTGAGACCCTAGGGGGTGGAGCTGAAGCTTTCTTT. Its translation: CASSETLGGGAEAFF.

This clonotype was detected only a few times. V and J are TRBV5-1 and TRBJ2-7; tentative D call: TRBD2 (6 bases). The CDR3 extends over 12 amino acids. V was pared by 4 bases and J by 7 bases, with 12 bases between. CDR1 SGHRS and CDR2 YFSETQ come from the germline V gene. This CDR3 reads CASSRDGGEQYF. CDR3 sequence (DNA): TGCGCCAGCAGCCGGGACGGAGGGGAGCAGTACTTC. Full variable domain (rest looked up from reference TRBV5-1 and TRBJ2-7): KAGVTQTPRYLIKTRGQQVTLSCSPISGHRSVSWYQQTPGQGLQFLFEYFSETQRNKGNFPGRFSGRQFSNSRSEMNVSTLELGDSALYLCASSRDGGEQYFGPGTRLTVT.

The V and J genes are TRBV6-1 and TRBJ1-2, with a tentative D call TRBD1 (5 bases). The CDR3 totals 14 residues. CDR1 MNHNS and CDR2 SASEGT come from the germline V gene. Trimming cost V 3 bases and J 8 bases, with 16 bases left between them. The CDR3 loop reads CASSEGQFVVGYTF. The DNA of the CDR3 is TGTGCCAGCAGTGAGGGGCAGTTCGTGGTCGGCTACACCTTC.